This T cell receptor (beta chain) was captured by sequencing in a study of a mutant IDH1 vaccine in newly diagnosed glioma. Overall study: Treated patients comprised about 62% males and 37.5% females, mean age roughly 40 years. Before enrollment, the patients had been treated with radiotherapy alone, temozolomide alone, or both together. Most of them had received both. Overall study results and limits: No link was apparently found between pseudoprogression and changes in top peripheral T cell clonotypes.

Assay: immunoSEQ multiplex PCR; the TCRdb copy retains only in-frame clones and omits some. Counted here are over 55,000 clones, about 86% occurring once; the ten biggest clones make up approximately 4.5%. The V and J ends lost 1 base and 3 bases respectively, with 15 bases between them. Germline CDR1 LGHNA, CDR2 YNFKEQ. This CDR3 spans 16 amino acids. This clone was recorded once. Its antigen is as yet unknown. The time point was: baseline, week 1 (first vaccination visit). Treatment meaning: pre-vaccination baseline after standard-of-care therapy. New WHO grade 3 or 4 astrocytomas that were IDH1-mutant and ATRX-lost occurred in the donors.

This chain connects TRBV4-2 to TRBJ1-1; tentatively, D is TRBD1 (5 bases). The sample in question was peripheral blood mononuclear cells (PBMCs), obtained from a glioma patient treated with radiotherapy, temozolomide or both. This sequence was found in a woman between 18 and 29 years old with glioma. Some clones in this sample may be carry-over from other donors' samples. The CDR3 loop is CASSQGRRGWDTEAFF. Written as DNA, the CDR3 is TGTGCCAGCAGCCAAGGACGGAGGGGATGGGACACTGAAGCTTTCTTT.